The sequence of this T cell receptor beta chain was determined in a study of blood T cells in healthy people across ages. Study-level background: About one barcoded beta molecule per two T cells was captured by template switching. Study-level points and caveats: There were more naive CD4+ cells and higher diversity in long-lived donors than in aged donors. CMV status of donors was unknown, possibly confounding expanded clonotype changes.

The CDR3 spans 17 residues. J lost 3 bases, V lost 0 bases, and 9 bases had no gene match. Germline CDR1 is MNHEY and CDR2 is SVGAGI. The use of a sample-barcoded 5' primer and a J-beta primer mix characterized a second PCR of 7 to 11 cycles. TCRdb independently ran MiXCR on the 5' RACE reads; one entry per CDR3 protein. The profile shows 380,000 or so distinct CDR3 sequences, roughly half of them singletons. This clonotype came up a few times. Its target is not known. This rearrangement joins TRBV6-5 to TRBJ1-2; 8 bases line up with TRBD1. This TCR came from a man in his 60s in good health. The specimen was blood. CDR3 DNA sequence: TGTGCCAGCAGTTACTCGACAGGGGCGATGGTAGACTATGGCTACACCTTC. This encodes CASSYSTGAMVDYGYTF.